This TCR beta chain came from a study of shared clonotypes between healthy human individuals. Clones were read by immunoSEQ multiplex PCR, and TCRdb kept only the in-frame ones, dropping some. This table has hundreds of thousands of clones, 75% to 85% appearing once. V was clipped by 4 bases and J by 5 bases; unmatched bases: 4. Per germline, CDR1 LNHDA and CDR2 SQIVND (reference sequence). The CDR3 length is 15 residues. The chain joins TRBV19 to TRBJ2-1, with TRBD2 matching over 11 bases. The sequenced sample was PBMCs. This sequence originates from a woman aged 35 to 49 in good health. Some clones in this sample may be carry-over from other donors' samples. CDR3 bases: TGTGCCAGTAGTAAACTAGCGGGAGTTGACAATGAGCAGTTCTTC. Translated, it gives CASSKLAGVDNEQFF.